This T cell receptor (beta chain) was sequenced for a study of human T cells and chemical hapten exposure. MiXCR, applied by TCRdb to the RACE reads, yields one record per CDR3 protein. This sample has fewer than 70,000 distinct CDR3 sequences; approximately 11% occur once, and the top ten carry roughly 5.3%. Time point specified: pre-sensitization, week 0. Treatment in this sample: therapeutic diphenylcyclopropenone sensitization with weekly scalp DPC. Many counts were recorded for this clonotype. The CDR3 consists of 19 residues. Trimming pared 1 base from V and 0 bases from J, leaving 16 bases between. The germline V gene has CDR1 MNHEY and CDR2 SVGAGI.

The chain recombines TRBV6-5 with TRBJ1-6; D possibly corresponds to TRBD1 (6 bases). Material: whole blood, obtained in connection with sensitization to the hapten diphenylcyclopropenone (DPC). The receptor's source is a woman aged 50 to 65 with alopecia areata. Some clones in this sample may be carry-over from other donors' samples. The CDR3 loop is CASSYFRPSRGSYNSPLHF. The CDR3 coding sequence is TGTGCCAGCAGTTACTTCAGACCATCCAGGGGCTCCTATAATTCACCCCTCCACTTT.